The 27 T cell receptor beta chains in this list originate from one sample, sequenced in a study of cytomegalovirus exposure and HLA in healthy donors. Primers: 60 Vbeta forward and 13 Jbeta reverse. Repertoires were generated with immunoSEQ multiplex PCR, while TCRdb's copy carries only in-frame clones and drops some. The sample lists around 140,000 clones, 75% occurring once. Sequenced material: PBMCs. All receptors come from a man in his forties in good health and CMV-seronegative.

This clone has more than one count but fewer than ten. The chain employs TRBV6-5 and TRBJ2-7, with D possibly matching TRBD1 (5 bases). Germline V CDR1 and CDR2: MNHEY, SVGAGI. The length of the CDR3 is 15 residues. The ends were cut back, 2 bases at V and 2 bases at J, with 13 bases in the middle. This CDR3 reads CASSYGVTATYEQYF. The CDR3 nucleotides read TGTGCCAGCAGTTACGGAGTGACAGCGACCTACGAGCAGTACTTC.

The CDR3 region is CASSVTGDGDNEQFF. CDR3 nucleotide sequence: TGTGCCAGCAGCGTGACAGGGGACGGCGACAATGAGCAGTTCTTC. The genes are TRBV9 and TRBJ2-1; 8 positions match TRBD1. CDR3 length: 15 amino acids. CDR1 is SGDLS, CDR2 YYNGEE, per germline. Trimming removed 2 bases from V and 5 bases from J; junction bases left unmatched: 6.

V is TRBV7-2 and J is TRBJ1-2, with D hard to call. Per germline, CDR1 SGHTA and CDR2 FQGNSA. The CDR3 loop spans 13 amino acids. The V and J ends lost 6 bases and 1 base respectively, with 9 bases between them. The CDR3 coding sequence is TGTGCCAGCAGGCTGAGAGTTAACTATGGCTACACCTTC. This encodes CASRLRVNYGYTF.

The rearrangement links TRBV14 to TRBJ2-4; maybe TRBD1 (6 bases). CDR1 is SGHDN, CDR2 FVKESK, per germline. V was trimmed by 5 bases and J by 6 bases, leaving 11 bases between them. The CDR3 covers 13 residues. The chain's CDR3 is CASSWGQSNIQYF. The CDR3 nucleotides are TGTGCCAGCAGCTGGGGGCAGTCAAACATTCAGTACTTC.

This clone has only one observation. CDR3 in amino acids: CASSPLGGQGYNSPLHF. The CDR3 nucleotides are TGTGCCAGCAGTCCATTGGGGGGACAGGGCTATAATTCACCCCTCCACTTT. The chain recombines TRBV25-1 with TRBJ1-6, with 9 bases matching TRBD1. The CDR3 extends over 17 amino acids. Per germline, CDR1 MGHDK and CDR2 SYGVNS. V lost 5 bases and J lost 3; bases outside the gene matches: 8.

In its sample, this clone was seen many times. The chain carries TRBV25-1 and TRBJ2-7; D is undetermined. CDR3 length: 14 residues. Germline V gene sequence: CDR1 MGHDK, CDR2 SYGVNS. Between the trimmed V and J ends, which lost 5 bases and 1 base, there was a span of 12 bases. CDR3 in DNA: TGTGCCAGCAGTAATAGTGCTGAGTCCTACGAGCAGTACTTC. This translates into CASSNSAESYEQYF.

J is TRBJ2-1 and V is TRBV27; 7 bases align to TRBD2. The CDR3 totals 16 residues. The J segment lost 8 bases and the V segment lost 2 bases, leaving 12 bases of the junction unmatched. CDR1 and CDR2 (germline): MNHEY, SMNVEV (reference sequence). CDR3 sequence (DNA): TGTGCCAGCAGTTTAGTATTCCGGGGACGGGGGGATGAGCAGTTCTTC. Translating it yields CASSLVFRGRGDEQFF.

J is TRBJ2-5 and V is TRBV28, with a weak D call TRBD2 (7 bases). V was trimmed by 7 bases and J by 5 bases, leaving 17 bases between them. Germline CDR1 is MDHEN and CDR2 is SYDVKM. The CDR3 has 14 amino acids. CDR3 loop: CASTLGGAGETQYF. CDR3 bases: TGTGCCAGCACCCTGGGGGGGGCGGGGGAGACCCAGTACTTC.

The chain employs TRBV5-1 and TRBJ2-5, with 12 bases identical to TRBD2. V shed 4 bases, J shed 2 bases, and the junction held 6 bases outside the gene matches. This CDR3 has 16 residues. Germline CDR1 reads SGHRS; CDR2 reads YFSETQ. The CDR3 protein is CASSPRTSGAQETQYF. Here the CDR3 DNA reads TGCGCCAGCAGCCCACGGACTAGCGGGGCACAAGAGACCCAGTACTTC.

The CDR3 region has the DNA TGTGCCAGCAGCCAAACAGGGATCTATGGCTACACCTTC. Protein sequence: CASSQTGIYGYTF. The chain employs TRBV14 and TRBJ1-2; maybe TRBD1 (6 bases). The CDR3 is 13 amino acids. Per germline, CDR1 SGHDN and CDR2 FVKESK. With 2 bases removed from V and 4 bases from J, the gap between germline ends came to 8 bases.

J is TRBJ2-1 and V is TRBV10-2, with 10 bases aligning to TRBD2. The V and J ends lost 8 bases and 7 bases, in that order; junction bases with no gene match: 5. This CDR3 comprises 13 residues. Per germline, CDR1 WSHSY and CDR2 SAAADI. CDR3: CASCLAGGNEQFF. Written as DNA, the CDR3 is TGCGCCAGCTGCTTAGCGGGGGGTAATGAGCAGTTCTTC.

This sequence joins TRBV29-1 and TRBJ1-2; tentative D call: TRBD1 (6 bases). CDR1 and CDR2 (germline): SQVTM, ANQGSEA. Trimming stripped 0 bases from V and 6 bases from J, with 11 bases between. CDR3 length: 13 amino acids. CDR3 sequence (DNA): TGCAGCGTTGAAGATGTGGGGGCAAATGGCTACACCTTC. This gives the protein CSVEDVGANGYTF.

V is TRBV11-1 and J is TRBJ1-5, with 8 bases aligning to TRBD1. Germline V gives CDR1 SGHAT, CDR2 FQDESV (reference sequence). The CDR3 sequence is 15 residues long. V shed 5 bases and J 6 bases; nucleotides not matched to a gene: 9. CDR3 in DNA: TGTGCCAGCAGCCCCGGGACAGGAGGAGGTCAGCCCCAGCATTTT. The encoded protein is CASSPGTGGGQPQHF.

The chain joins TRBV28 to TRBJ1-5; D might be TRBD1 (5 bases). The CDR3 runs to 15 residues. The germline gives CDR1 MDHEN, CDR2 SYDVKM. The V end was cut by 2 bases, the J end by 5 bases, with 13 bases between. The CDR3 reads CASSLRMGGYQPQHF. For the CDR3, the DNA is TGTGCCAGCAGTTTACGGATGGGGGGATATCAGCCCCAGCATTTT.

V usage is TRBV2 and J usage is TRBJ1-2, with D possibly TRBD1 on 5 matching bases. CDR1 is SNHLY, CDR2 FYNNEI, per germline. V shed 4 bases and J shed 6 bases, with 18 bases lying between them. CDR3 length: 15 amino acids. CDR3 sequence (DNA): TGTGCCAGCAGTGTTCTTACGCAGGGCGTAGATGGCTACACCTTC. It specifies CASSVLTQGVDGYTF.

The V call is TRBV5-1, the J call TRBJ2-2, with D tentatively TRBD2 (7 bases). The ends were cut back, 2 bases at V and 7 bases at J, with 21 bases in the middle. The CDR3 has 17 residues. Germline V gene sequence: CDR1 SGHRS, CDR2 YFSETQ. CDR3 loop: CASSLRGGAGRSGELFF. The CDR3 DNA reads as TGCGCCAGCAGCTTAAGGGGGGGCGCGGGGCGCAGCGGGGAGCTGTTTTTT.

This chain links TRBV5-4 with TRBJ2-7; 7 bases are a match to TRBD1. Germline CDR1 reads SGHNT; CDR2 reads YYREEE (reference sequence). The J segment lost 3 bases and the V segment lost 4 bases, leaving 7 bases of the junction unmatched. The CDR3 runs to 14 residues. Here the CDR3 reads CASSRDSVNYEQYF. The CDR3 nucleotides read TGTGCCAGCAGCAGGGACAGCGTCAACTACGAGCAGTACTTC. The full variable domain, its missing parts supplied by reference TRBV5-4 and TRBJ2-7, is ETGVTQSPTHLIKTRGQQVTLRCSSQSGHNTVSWYQQALGQGPQFIFQYYREEENGRGNFPPRFSGLQFPNYSSELNVNALELDDSALYLCASSRDSVNYEQYFGPGTRLTVT.

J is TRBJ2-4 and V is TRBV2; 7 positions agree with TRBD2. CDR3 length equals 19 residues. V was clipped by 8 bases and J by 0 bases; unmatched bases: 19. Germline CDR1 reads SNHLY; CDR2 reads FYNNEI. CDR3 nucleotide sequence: TGTGCCAGCTCTCGGGGGGTTGGCCCGGCTGACGTAGCCAAAAACATTCAGTACTTC. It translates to CASSRGVGPADVAKNIQYF.

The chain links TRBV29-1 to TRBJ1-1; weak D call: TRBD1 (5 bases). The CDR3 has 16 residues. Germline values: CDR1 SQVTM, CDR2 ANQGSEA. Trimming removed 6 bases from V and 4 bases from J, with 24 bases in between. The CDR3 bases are TGCAGCGTCGAGGCGAGGTTAGGACAAAGGGGCACTGAAGCTTTCTTT. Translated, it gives CSVEARLGQRGTEAFF.

CDR3 DNA sequence: TGTGCCAGCAGCCCTGCGGGACTAGCGTACACAGATACGCAGTATTTT. Translation: CASSPAGLAYTDTQYF. The rearrangement joins TRBV5-4 to TRBJ2-3; 10 bases fit TRBD2. Germline assignment: CDR1 SGHNT and CDR2 YYREEE (reference sequence). The CDR3 consists of 16 residues. With 4 bases clipped from V and 2 bases from J, the junction kept 7 bases outside the gene matches.

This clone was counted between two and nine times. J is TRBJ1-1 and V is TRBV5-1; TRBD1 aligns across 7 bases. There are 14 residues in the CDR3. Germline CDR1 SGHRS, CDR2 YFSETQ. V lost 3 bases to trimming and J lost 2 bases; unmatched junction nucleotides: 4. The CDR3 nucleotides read TGCGCCAGCAGCTGGACAGGAGGAAACACTGAAGCTTTCTTT. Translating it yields CASSWTGGNTEAFF.

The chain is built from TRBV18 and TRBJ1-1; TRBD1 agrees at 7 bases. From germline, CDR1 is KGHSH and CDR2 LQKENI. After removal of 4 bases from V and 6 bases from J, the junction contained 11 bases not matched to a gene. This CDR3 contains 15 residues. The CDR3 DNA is TGTGCCAGCTCACAATCACTGGGACAGCTCGCTGAAGCTTTCTTT. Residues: CASSQSLGQLAEAFF.

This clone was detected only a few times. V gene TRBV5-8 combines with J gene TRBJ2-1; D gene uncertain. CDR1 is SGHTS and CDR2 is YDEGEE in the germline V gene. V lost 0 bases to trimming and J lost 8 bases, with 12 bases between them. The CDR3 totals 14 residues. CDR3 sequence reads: CASSLVALRDEQFF. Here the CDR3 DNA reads TGTGCCAGCAGCTTGGTAGCCTTACGGGATGAGCAGTTCTTC.

In nucleotides, the CDR3 is TGTGCCAGCAGCTTCCGTAACACTGAAGCTTTCTTT. Its translation is CASSFRNTEAFF. The genes are TRBV7-9 and TRBJ1-1; no clear D. CDR1 and CDR2 (germline): SEHNR, FQNEAQ (reference sequence). This CDR3 region has 12 residues. Between the trimmed V and J ends, which lost 3 bases and 2 bases, there was a span of 4 bases.

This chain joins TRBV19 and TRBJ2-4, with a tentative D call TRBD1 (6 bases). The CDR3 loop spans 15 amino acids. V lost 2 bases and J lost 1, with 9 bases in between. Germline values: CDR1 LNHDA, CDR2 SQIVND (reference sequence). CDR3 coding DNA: TGTGCCAGTAGTATACAGGGGATCGCCAAAAACATTCAGTACTTC. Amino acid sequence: CASSIQGIAKNIQYF.

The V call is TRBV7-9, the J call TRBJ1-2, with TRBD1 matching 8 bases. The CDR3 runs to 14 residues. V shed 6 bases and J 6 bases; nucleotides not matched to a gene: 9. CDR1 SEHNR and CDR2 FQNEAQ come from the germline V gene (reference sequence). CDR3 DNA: TGTGCCAGCAGTAGTACAGGGGGAGCACATGGCTACACCTTC. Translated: CASSSTGGAHGYTF.

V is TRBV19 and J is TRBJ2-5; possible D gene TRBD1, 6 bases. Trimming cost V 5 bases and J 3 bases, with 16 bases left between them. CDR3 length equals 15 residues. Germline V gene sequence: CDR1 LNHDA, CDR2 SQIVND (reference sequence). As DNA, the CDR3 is TGTGCCAGTAGTGCACAGGGTTTGGGGGAAGAGACCCAGTACTTC. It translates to CASSAQGLGEETQYF.